Shown below are 15 T cell receptor beta chains from a single sample sequenced in a study of blood T cell repertoires in COVID-19. The method was immunoSEQ multiplex PCR; TCRdb's version includes in-frame clones alone and lacks a portion of them. This table holds some 230,000 clones, about 88% found once. The sequenced sample consisted of peripheral blood. The receptors were gathered from a woman in her 50s with COVID-19, enrolled during active disease.

The CDR3 is CASSIGQGNEETQYF. The CDR3 DNA reads as TGTGCCAGTAGTATAGGCCAGGGTAATGAAGAGACCCAGTACTTC. V gene TRBV19 combines with J gene TRBJ2-5; the D gene is possibly TRBD1 (5 bases). Germline lookup yields CDR1 LNHDA and CDR2 SQIVND (reference sequence). V was trimmed by 1 base and J by 3 bases, leaving 12 bases between them. This CDR3 is 15 amino acids long. Full variable domain (missing parts from reference TRBV19 and TRBJ2-5): DGGITQSPKYLFRKEGQNVTLSCEQNLNHDAMYWYRQDPGQGLRLIYYSQIVNDFQKGDIAEGYSVSREKKESFPLTVTSAQKNPTAFYLCASSIGQGNEETQYFGPGTRLLVL.

This chain connects TRBV5-1 to TRBJ2-3; 11 positions agree with TRBD1. J was trimmed by 4 bases and V by 7 bases; bases with no gene match: 2. This CDR3 contains 13 residues. CDR1 and CDR2 from the germline V gene are SGHRS and YFSETQ. The CDR3 is CASRTGGADTQYF. CDR3 coding DNA: TGCGCCAGCCGGACAGGGGGCGCAGATACGCAGTATTTT. The variable domain in full, with the rest retrieved from reference TRBV5-1 and TRBJ2-3, is KAGVTQTPRYLIKTRGQQVTLSCSPISGHRSVSWYQQTPGQGLQFLFEYFSETQRNKGNFPGRFSGRQFSNSRSEMNVSTLELGDSALYLCASRTGGADTQYFGPGTRLTVL.

A single count supports this clone. This chain connects TRBV5-1 to TRBJ2-3; D gene ambiguous. CDR3 length: 11 residues. V lost 2 bases to trimming and J lost 5 bases, with 3 bases between them. Germline V gene sequence: CDR1 SGHRS, CDR2 YFSETQ. The CDR3 is CASSFGDTQYF. In DNA, the CDR3 is TGCGCCAGCAGCTTCGGAGATACGCAGTATTTT.

V gene TRBV6-6 combines with J gene TRBJ1-2, with 7 bases matching TRBD1. Germline V gene lookup returns CDR1 MNHNY and CDR2 SVGAGI (reference sequence). V shed 6 bases and J 5 bases; nucleotides not matched to a gene: 12. This CDR3 spans 15 amino acids. For the CDR3, the DNA is TGTGCCAGCAGCCACCCGTCGACAGGGTCTTATGGCTACACCTTC. Translating gives CASSHPSTGSYGYTF.

V usage is TRBV30 and J usage is TRBJ1-4; no firm D call. Germline assignment: CDR1 GTSNPN and CDR2 SVGIG (reference sequence). This CDR3 has 15 amino acids. V lost 5 bases to trimming and J lost 5 bases, with 18 bases between them. CDR3 in amino acids: CAWQIPGPRNEKLFF. CDR3 DNA: TGTGCCTGGCAAATTCCGGGTCCCCGAAATGAAAAACTGTTTTTT.

Points on this clone: Within the sample, other DNA sequences also encode this same CDR3. The chain recombines TRBV4-1 with TRBJ2-3, with 10 bases identical to TRBD2. After removal of 4 bases from V and 3 bases from J, the junction contained 4 bases not matched to a gene. CDR1 MGHRA and CDR2 YSYEKL come from the germline V gene. The CDR3 has 15 residues. DNA of the CDR3: TGCGCCAGCAGCCGAACTAGCGGGGAAACAGATACGCAGTATTTT. Encoded protein: CASSRTSGETDTQYF.

This clone came up a few times. V gene TRBV28 combines with J gene TRBJ1-3; no definite D call. Germline V gene data show CDR1 as MDHEN and CDR2 as SYDVKM. V was shortened by 5 bases and J by 2 bases, with 13 bases between the two germline ends. The CDR3 is 15 amino acids. The CDR3 nucleotides read TGTGCCAGCAGTGTCCGAACTGTAGCTGGAAACACCATATATTTT. This encodes CASSVRTVAGNTIYF.

The chain is built from TRBV19 and TRBJ1-2; D uncertain. The germline V gene encodes CDR1 LNHDA and CDR2 SQIVND (reference sequence). This CDR3 is built from 13 residues. V was shortened by 7 bases and J by 8 bases, with 17 bases between the two germline ends. The CDR3 sequence is CASNNRPIEGYTF. CDR3 nucleotide sequence: TGTGCCAGTAATAACAGACCCATAGAGGGCTACACCTTC.

V usage is TRBV20-1 and J usage is TRBJ2-1; 8 nucleotides match TRBD2. CDR3 length: 15 residues. The V segment lost 5 bases and the J segment 3 bases; nucleotides outside the gene matches: 9. CDR1 is DFQATT and CDR2 is SNEGSKA in the germline V gene (reference sequence). The CDR3 reads CSAGDPGGVYNEQFF. The CDR3 DNA follows: TGCAGTGCTGGTGACCCCGGGGGGGTCTACAATGAGCAGTTCTTC.

The chain couples TRBV28 to TRBJ1-6; 8 nucleotides match TRBD1. The CDR3 contains 16 residues. V lost 6 bases and J lost 8; bases outside the gene matches: 12. Germline V gene sequence: CDR1 MDHEN, CDR2 SYDVKM. For the CDR3, the DNA is TGTGCCAGCAGGTCTCCTCGACAGGGGATCTATTCACCCCTCCACTTT. It encodes CASRSPRQGIYSPLHF. The full variable domain, completed using reference TRBV28 and TRBJ1-6, is DVKVTQSSRYLVKRTGEKVFLECVQDMDHENMFWYRQDPGLGLRLIYFSYDVKMKEKGDIPEGYSVSREKKERFSLILESASTNQTSMYLCASRSPRQGIYSPLHFGNGTRLTVT.

The CDR3, as DNA: TGCGCCAGCAGTGACGTGAGGGACAGGGGGTCGGACACTGAAGCTTTCTTT. It yields the protein CASSDVRDRGSDTEAFF. J is TRBJ1-1 and V is TRBV10-2; 11 bases align to TRBD1. V shed 3 bases and J 3 bases; nucleotides not matched to a gene: 9. CDR3 length: 17 amino acids. Germline V gene data show CDR1 as WSHSY and CDR2 as SAAADI.

This clone showed up just once. The V gene is TRBV11-3, the J gene TRBJ2-5; TRBD2 agrees at 15 bases. The CDR3 is 17 residues long. Per germline, CDR1 SGHNT and CDR2 YENEEA. The trim removed 6 bases at V and 2 bases at J, leaving 7 bases unmatched. CDR3 bases: TGTGCCAGCAGTCCCCGGACTAGCGGGGGGGGTCAAGAGACCCAGTACTTC. Encoded protein: CASSPRTSGGGQETQYF.

This sequence joins TRBV30 and TRBJ1-1; tentatively, D is TRBD1 (5 bases). V lost 2 bases to trimming and J lost 1 base, with 8 bases between them. The germline CDR1 and CDR2 sequences are GTSNPN and SVGIG (reference sequence). This CDR3 spans 13 amino acids. CDR3 nucleotides: TGTGCCTGGAGTTCACAGGAGAACACTGAAGCTTTCTTT. It encodes CAWSSQENTEAFF.

The chain carries TRBV6-6 and TRBJ2-7; possibly TRBD1 for D (5 bases). CDR1 is MNHNY and CDR2 is SVGAGI in the germline V gene (reference sequence). The germline V and J ends were trimmed by 2 bases and 7 bases, with 12 bases remaining between them. CDR3 length: 13 residues. DNA of the CDR3: TGTGCCAGCAGTTACAGGGTCCAGGGAGAGCAGTACGTC. It codes for CASSYRVQGEQYV.

The V and J genes are TRBV5-1 and TRBJ1-1; no clear D gene. Deletions cut 0 bases from V and 3 bases from J, with 6 bases between. The germline gives CDR1 SGHRS, CDR2 YFSETQ. The CDR3 length is 13 residues. CDR3: CASSLAADTEAFF. CDR3 nucleotides: TGCGCCAGCAGCTTGGCCGCGGACACTGAAGCTTTCTTT.